The 3 T cell receptor beta chains reported below all come from one sample, sequenced in a study of cytomegalovirus exposure and HLA in healthy donors. It was with 60 Vbeta and 13 Jbeta primers that the PCR ran. The protocol was immunoSEQ multiplex PCR, while the TCRdb copy is restricted to in-frame clones and leaves out a portion. The sample consists of some 190,000 clones, more than 75% of them appearing once. Sequenced sample: PBMCs. These TCRs come from a woman aged 30 to 39 in good health and CMV-seropositive.

A few counts support this clone. This chain joins TRBV11-3 and TRBJ2-2; 9 nucleotides align to TRBD2. The CDR3 has 18 residues. The V gene end was trimmed by 1 base and the J gene end by 1 base; junction bases not matched to a gene: 7. Germline loops: CDR1 SGHNT, CDR2 YENEEA. The CDR3 DNA reads as TGTGCCAGCAGCTTAGTGTCTCCAGCGGGGGGGAACACCGGGGAGCTGTTTTTT. It is translated as CASSLVSPAGGNTGELFF.

The gene calls are TRBV6-5 and TRBJ2-1; 7 nucleotides line up with TRBD1. The trim removed 7 bases at V and 10 bases at J, leaving 13 bases unmatched. Germline V gene data show CDR1 as MNHEY and CDR2 as SVGAGI. The CDR3 is made up of 14 amino acids. This CDR3 is CASTEGGTVREQFF. DNA for the CDR3: TGTGCCAGCACCGAAGGGGGCACCGTCAGGGAGCAGTTCTTC.

The gene calls are TRBV27 and TRBJ1-6; 8 bases line up with TRBD1. The CDR3 runs 16 residues. Trimming at V came to 3 bases and at J to 10 bases, leaving 11 bases not matched to a gene. The germline V gene encodes CDR1 MNHEY and CDR2 SMNVEV (reference sequence). CDR3 in DNA: TGTGCCAGCAGTTTTCCCACCGACAGGGGCAGGTCACCCCTCCACTTT. It encodes CASSFPTDRGRSPLHF.